This paragraph reports one T cell receptor beta chain. Specified treatment: randomized to nivolumab then ipilimumab (arm A) or the reverse (arm B). DNA-damaging chemotherapy had not been given to any patient beforehand. Some clones are missing from TCRdb's copy, which holds only in-frame ones; the method was immunoSEQ multiplex PCR. The top ten hold approximately 12% of the sample, which has over 15,000 clones, 80% seen once. The sample is drawn from a study of sequential checkpoint blockade in melanoma. On the study more broadly: After both sequences, patients received maintenance nivolumab.

Germline CDR1 MNHEY, CDR2 SMNVEV (reference sequence). Deletions cut 5 bases from V and 4 bases from J, with 5 bases between. This CDR3 comprises 11 residues. The sample was CD8+ T cells sorted from blood (inferred from file names), taken from a patient given nivolumab and ipilimumab in sequence. This receptor was taken from a human donor with melanoma. The rearrangement joins TRBV27 to TRBJ1-2; no clear D gene. CDR3 coding DNA: TGTGCCAGCAGTGGAGTCTATGGCTACACCTTC. Its protein product is CASSGVYGYTF.